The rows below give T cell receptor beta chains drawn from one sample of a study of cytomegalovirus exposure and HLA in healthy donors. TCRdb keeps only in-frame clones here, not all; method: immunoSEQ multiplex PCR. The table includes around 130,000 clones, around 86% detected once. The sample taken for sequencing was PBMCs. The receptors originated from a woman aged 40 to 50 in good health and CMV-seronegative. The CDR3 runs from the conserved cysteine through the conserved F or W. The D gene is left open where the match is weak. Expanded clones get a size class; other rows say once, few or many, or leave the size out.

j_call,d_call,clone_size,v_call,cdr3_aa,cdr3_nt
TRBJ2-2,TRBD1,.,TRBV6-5,CASSPKDRGTGELFF,TGTGCCAGCAGTCCAAAGGACAGGGGCACCGGGGAGCTGTTTTTT
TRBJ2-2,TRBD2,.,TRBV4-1,CASSLRLAGAGELFF,TGCGCCAGCAGCCTGAGGCTAGCGGGGGCCGGGGAGCTGTTTTTT
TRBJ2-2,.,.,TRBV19,CASLRQTEVNTGELFF,TGTGCCAGTCTCCGACAGACAGAAGTGAACACCGGGGAGCTGTTTTTT
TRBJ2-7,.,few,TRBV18,CASSPKDRNSYEQYF,TGTGCCAGCTCACCAAAGGACAGAAACTCCTACGAGCAGTACTTC
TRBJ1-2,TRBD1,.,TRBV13,CASRQGTDYGYTF,TGTGCCAGCAGACAAGGGACAGATTATGGCTACACCTTC
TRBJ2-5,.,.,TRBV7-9,CASSLAGGPSGQETQYF,TGTGCCAGCAGCTTAGCGGGGGGGCCCTCCGGGCAAGAGACCCAGTACTTC
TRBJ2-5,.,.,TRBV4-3,CASSQDDQGTETQYF,TGCGCCAGCAGCCAAGATGATCAGGGAACGGAGACCCAGTACTTC
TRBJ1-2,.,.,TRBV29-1,CSVDEKLPKNYGYTF,TGCAGCGTTGACGAGAAGCTACCAAAGAACTATGGCTACACCTTC
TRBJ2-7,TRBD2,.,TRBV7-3,CASSLTATSGSLGEQYF,TGTGCCAGCAGCTTAACCGCGACTAGCGGGAGTTTAGGGGAGCAGTACTTC
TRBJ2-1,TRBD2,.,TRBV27,CASSFPATSGSSYNEQFF,TGTGCCAGCAGTTTTCCCGCGACTAGCGGGAGCTCCTACAATGAGCAGTTCTTC
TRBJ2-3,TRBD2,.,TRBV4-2,CASSQEQPTSGRVDTQYF,TGTGCCAGCAGCCAAGAACAGCCTACTAGCGGGAGAGTAGATACGCAGTATTTT
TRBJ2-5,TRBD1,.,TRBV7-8,CASSERQGGETQYF,TGTGCCAGCAGCGAACGACAGGGGGGAGAGACCCAGTACTTC
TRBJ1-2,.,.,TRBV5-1,CASSSKGWSGYTF,TGCGCCAGCAGCTCAAAGGGGTGGAGCGGCTACACCTTC
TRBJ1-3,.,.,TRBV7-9,CASSLDAGARRNTIYF,TGTGCCAGCAGCTTAGATGCAGGGGCGCGACGAAACACCATATATTTT
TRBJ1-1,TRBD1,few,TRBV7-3,CASSLGQGNTEAFF,TGTGCCAGCAGCTTAGGACAGGGGAACACTGAAGCTTTCTTT
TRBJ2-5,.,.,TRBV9,CASSVSLQETQYF,TGTGCCAGCAGCGTGAGCCTGCAAGAGACCCAGTACTTC
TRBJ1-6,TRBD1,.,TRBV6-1,CASSDWTGNSPLHF,TGTGCCAGCAGTGATTGGACAGGGAATTCACCCCTCCACTTT
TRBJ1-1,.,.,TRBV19,CASSRKGDWNTEAFF,TGTGCCAGTAGCCGTAAAGGAGACTGGAACACTGAAGCTTTCTTT
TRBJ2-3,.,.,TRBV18,CASSPLSLLDTQYF,TGTGCCAGCTCACCACTGAGCTTGTTAGATACGCAGTATTTT
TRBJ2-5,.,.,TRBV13,CASSEHGSGETQYF,TGTGCCAGCAGCGAACACGGGTCTGGGGAGACCCAGTACTTC
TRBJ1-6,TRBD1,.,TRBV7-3,CASSPRGDRESPLHF,TGTGCCAGCAGCCCACGGGGGGACAGGGAATCACCCCTCCACTTT
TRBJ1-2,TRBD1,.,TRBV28,CASSKTGDNYGYTF,TGTGCCAGCAGTAAGACAGGGGATAACTATGGCTACACCTTC
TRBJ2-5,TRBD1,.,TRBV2,CASRGTALEETQYF,TGTGCCAGCAGAGGGACAGCCCTCGAAGAGACCCAGTACTTC
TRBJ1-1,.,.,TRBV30,CAWNDRYTEAFF,TGTGCCTGGAACGACAGGTACACTGAAGCTTTCTTT
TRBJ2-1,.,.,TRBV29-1,CSVVDAGVGRLSNEQFF,TGCAGCGTTGTTGATGCAGGGGTAGGTCGTCTTAGCAATGAGCAGTTCTTC
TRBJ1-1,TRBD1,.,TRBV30,CAWANNRGNTEAFF,TGTGCCTGGGCGAACAACAGGGGGAACACTGAAGCTTTCTTT
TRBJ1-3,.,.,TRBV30,CAWSVLSTGNTIYF,TGTGCCTGGAGTGTACTCTCCACTGGAAACACCATATATTTT
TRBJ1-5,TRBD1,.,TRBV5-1,CASRTGTGDNQPQHF,TGCGCCAGCAGAACCGGGACAGGGGACAATCAGCCCCAGCATTTT
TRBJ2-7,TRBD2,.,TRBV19,CASSLAGVVYEQYF,TGTGCCAGTAGTCTAGCGGGAGTGGTGTACGAGCAGTACTTC
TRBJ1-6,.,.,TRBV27,CASSLLALLSPLHF,TGTGCCAGCAGTTTATTAGCCCTTTTGTCACCCCTCCACTTT
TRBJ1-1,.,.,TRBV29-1,CSVSSYTEAFF,TGCAGCGTTTCGAGTTACACTGAAGCTTTCTTT
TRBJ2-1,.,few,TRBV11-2,CASSPIHGSKYNEQFF,TGTGCCAGCAGCCCCATCCATGGCAGTAAGTACAATGAGCAGTTCTTC
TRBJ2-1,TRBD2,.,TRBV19,CASTWTSGGNEQFF,TGTGCCAGTACCTGGACTAGCGGGGGCAATGAGCAGTTCTTC
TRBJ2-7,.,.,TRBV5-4,CASSTRVSGYEQYF,TGTGCCAGCAGCACCAGGGTTTCCGGCTACGAGCAGTACTTC
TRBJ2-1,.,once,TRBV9,CASSTQGFDEQFF,TGTGCCAGCAGCACCCAGGGTTTTGATGAGCAGTTCTTC
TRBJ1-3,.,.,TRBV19,CASSMGVIPGGTIYF,TGTGCCAGTAGTATGGGGGTAATCCCCGGGGGCACCATATATTTT
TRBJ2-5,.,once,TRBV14,CASSQSLVATQYF,TGTGCCAGCAGCCAAAGCCTAGTGGCGACCCAGTACTTC
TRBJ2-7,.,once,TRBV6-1,CATQRRTSYEQYF,TGTGCCACCCAGAGAAGGACATCCTACGAGCAGTACTTC
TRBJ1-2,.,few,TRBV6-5,CASQTNYGYTF,TGTGCCAGCCAGACTAACTATGGCTACACCTTC
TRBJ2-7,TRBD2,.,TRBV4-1,CASTGTSGSGAYEQYF,TGCGCCAGCACCGGGACTAGCGGGAGTGGGGCCTACGAGCAGTACTTC
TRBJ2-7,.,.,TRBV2,CASRDDSYEQYF,TGTGCCAGCAGAGACGACAGCTACGAGCAGTACTTC
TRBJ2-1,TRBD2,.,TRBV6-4,CASSEWAGGVNEQFF,TGTGCCAGCAGTGAATGGGCGGGAGGTGTCAATGAGCAGTTCTTC
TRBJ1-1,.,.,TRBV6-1,CASRGWSGGNTEAFF,TGTGCCAGCAGGGGGTGGTCCGGGGGTAACACTGAAGCTTTCTTT